This passage covers 16 T cell receptor beta chains from one sample sequenced in a study of cytomegalovirus exposure and HLA in healthy donors. PCR employed 60 Vbeta and 13 Jbeta primers. Repertoires were generated with immunoSEQ multiplex PCR, while TCRdb's copy carries only in-frame clones and drops some. The sample comprises more than 85,000 clones, roughly 78% of which are singletons, and around 1.3% rests with the top ten. The specimen sequenced was PBMCs. The source of these receptors is a woman under 40 in good health and CMV-seronegative.

The chain is built from TRBV6-5 and TRBJ1-1; 8 bases are shared with TRBD1. Per the germline V gene, CDR1 is MNHEY and CDR2 is SVGAGI. J lost 5 bases, V lost 5 bases, and 10 bases had no gene match. The CDR3 loop spans 15 amino acids. The CDR3, as DNA: TGTGCCAGCAGTCCGCCGCGGACAGGGCGGACTGAAGCTTTCTTT. Amino acids: CASSPPRTGRTEAFF.

V is TRBV6-5 and J is TRBJ2-7, with D perhaps TRBD2 (5 bases). The CDR3 is 14 residues long. CDR1 is MNHEY and CDR2 is SVGAGI in the germline V gene. The V end lost 3 bases, the J end lost 6 bases, and 15 bases lay between the germline ends. The CDR3 here is CASSYIGESLEQYF. DNA of the CDR3: TGTGCCAGCAGTTATATCGGGGAAAGCCTCGAGCAGTACTTC.

The chain couples TRBV2 to TRBJ2-7; D unresolved. The CDR3 is made up of 11 amino acids. Germline values: CDR1 SNHLY, CDR2 FYNNEI. Trimming cost V 4 bases and J 6 bases, with 7 bases left between them. Here the CDR3 reads CASSVRSEQYF. CDR3 bases: TGTGCCAGCAGTGTCAGGTCCGAGCAGTACTTC.

The rearrangement uses TRBV2 and TRBJ2-2; possibly TRBD2 for D (5 bases). Germline V gene lookup returns CDR1 SNHLY and CDR2 FYNNEI. The CDR3 has 17 residues. V was trimmed by 8 bases and J by 0 bases, leaving 19 bases between them. The CDR3 DNA sequence: TGTGCCAGCGGCCAGGACTCGACCACCTCGAACACCGGGGAGCTGTTTTTT. It specifies CASGQDSTTSNTGELFF. The whole variable domain, filled in from reference TRBV2 and TRBJ2-2, reads EPEVTQTPSHQVTQMGQEVILRCVPISNHLYFYWYRQILGQKVEFLVSFYNNEISEKSEIFDDQFSVERPDGSNFTLKIRSTKLEDSAMYFCASGQDSTTSNTGELFFGEGSRLTVL.

The chain joins TRBV4-2 to TRBJ2-1; possible D gene TRBD1, 6 bases. The CDR3 runs to 15 residues. In germline, CDR1 is LGHNA, CDR2 YNFKEQ. With 1 base removed from V and 6 bases from J, the gap between germline ends came to 13 bases. The chain's CDR3 is CASSQGAQGSNEQFF. The CDR3 coding sequence is TGTGCCAGCAGCCAAGGCGCACAGGGATCCAATGAGCAGTTCTTC.

This chain uses TRBV30 with TRBJ2-5; 12 positions agree with TRBD2. The germline V gene encodes CDR1 GTSNPN and CDR2 SVGIG (reference sequence). This CDR3 has 16 residues. Trimming removed 4 bases from V and 5 bases from J; junction bases left unmatched: 11. CDR3 in amino acids: CAWMGLAGVDFETQYF. The CDR3 coding sequence is TGTGCCTGGATGGGACTAGCGGGCGTTGATTTCGAGACCCAGTACTTC.

The gene calls are TRBV2 and TRBJ2-7; 12 bases agree with TRBD2. CDR1 is SNHLY, CDR2 FYNNEI, per germline. The CDR3 consists of 13 residues. J gave up 3 bases and V 6 bases, and 0 bases lay outside the gene matches. Here the CDR3 DNA reads TGTGCCAGCAGGACTAGCGGGAGCTACGAGCAGTACTTC. Protein: CASRTSGSYEQYF.

This chain links TRBV7-9 with TRBJ2-7; D may be TRBD2 (5 bases). V lost 2 bases to trimming and J lost 4 bases, with 12 bases between them. The germline V gene encodes CDR1 SEHNR and CDR2 FQNEAQ (reference sequence). This CDR3 is 14 amino acids long. The CDR3 region has the DNA TGTGCCAGCAGCTTAAGCTCCGCGGGTTACGAGCAGTACTTC. This codes for CASSLSSAGYEQYF.

This sequence joins TRBV27 and TRBJ1-2; D unclear. V shed 3 bases and J shed 4 bases, with 9 bases lying between them. The CDR3 length is 13 residues. Per the germline V gene, CDR1 is MNHEY and CDR2 is SMNVEV (reference sequence). Written as DNA, the CDR3 is TGTGCCAGCAGTTTGCAGGCTGGCTATGGCTACACCTTC. This translates into CASSLQAGYGYTF.

V gene TRBV6-5 combines with J gene TRBJ1-2, with a tentative D call TRBD1 (5 bases). Germline values: CDR1 MNHEY, CDR2 SVGAGI. The CDR3 runs to 15 residues. V lost 6 bases and J 2 bases, leaving 16 bases between the germline ends. Here the CDR3 reads CASRETGRQNYGYTF. The CDR3 coding sequence is TGTGCCAGCAGGGAAACAGGAAGACAAAACTATGGCTACACCTTC.

The rearrangement joins TRBV7-9 to TRBJ2-1; TRBD1 is a possible D gene (6 bases). CDR3 length equals 15 residues. Per the germline V gene, CDR1 is SEHNR and CDR2 is FQNEAQ (reference sequence). Trimming cost V 4 bases and J 6 bases, with 16 bases left between them. DNA of the CDR3: TGTGCCAGCAGCTCCGGGACGTTACAGGGCAATGAGCAGTTCTTC. Translation: CASSSGTLQGNEQFF.

The chain uses TRBV4-1 and TRBJ2-3, with D maybe TRBD2 (7 bases). With 1 base removed from V and 0 bases from J, the gap between germline ends came to 20 bases. Germline V gene lookup returns CDR1 MGHRA and CDR2 YSYEKL. The CDR3 covers 19 residues. CDR3 sequence (DNA): TGCGCCAGCAGCCAAGCTTGGCGGGGGCTGCTACCTAGCACAGATACGCAGTATTTT. Its translation is CASSQAWRGLLPSTDTQYF.

The V and J genes are TRBV21-1 and TRBJ2-1; the table assigns TRBD1, which was not confirmed against the DNA. TRBV21-1 is flagged as a pseudogene. The CDR3 runs to 18 residues. The CDR3 sequence is CASSKKVGRDRGPDEQFF. The CDR3 DNA reads as TGTGCCAGCAGCAAGAAAGTAGGGCGGGACAGGGGGCCCGATGAGCAGTTCTTC.

The gene calls are TRBV2 and TRBJ1-4; perhaps TRBD1 as D (5 bases). This CDR3 spans 18 amino acids. In germline, CDR1 is SNHLY, CDR2 FYNNEI. Trimming pared 7 bases from V and 7 bases from J, leaving 28 bases between. The CDR3 DNA follows: TGTGCCAGCACACCCCTAGCCGGGACCCGCGCGGGGAGTGAAAAACTGTTTTTT. This gives the protein CASTPLAGTRAGSEKLFF. The entire variable domain, with the rest obtained from reference TRBV2 and TRBJ1-4, is as follows: EPEVTQTPSHQVTQMGQEVILRCVPISNHLYFYWYRQILGQKVEFLVSFYNNEISEKSEIFDDQFSVERPDGSNFTLKIRSTKLEDSAMYFCASTPLAGTRAGSEKLFFGSGTQLSVL.

V is TRBV15 and J is TRBJ1-2; 8 bases fit TRBD1. V lost 0 bases, J lost 7 bases, and 7 bases stayed unmatched. In germline, CDR1 is LNHNV, CDR2 YYDKDF (reference sequence). This CDR3 contains 15 residues. CDR3: CATSRDGMTGAGYTF. In DNA form, the CDR3 reads TGTGCCACCAGCAGAGATGGGATGACAGGGGCTGGCTACACCTTC.

This chain joins TRBV9 and TRBJ2-7, with 9 positions matching TRBD1. The CDR3 loop spans 14 amino acids. The germline gives CDR1 SGDLS, CDR2 YYNGEE. Trimming took 3 bases from V and 4 from J; bases not matched to a gene: 5. Here the CDR3 reads CASSAGQGEYEQYF. The CDR3, as DNA: TGTGCCAGCAGCGCGGGACAGGGCGAGTACGAGCAGTACTTC.